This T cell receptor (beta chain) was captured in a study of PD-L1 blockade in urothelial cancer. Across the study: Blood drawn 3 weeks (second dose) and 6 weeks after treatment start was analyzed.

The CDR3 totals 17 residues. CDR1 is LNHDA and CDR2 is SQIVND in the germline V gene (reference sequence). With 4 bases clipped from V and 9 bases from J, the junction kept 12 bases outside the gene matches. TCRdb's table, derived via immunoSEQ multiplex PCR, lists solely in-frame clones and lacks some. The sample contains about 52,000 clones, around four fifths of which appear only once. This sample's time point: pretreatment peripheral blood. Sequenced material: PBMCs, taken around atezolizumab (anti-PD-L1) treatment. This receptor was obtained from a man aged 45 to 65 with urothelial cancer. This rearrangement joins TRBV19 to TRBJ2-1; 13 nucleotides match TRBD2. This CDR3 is CASSTATGTSGTGEQFF. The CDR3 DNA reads TGTGCCAGTAGTACGGCAACCGGGACTAGCGGGACGGGTGAGCAGTTCTTC.